The sequence of this T cell receptor beta chain was determined in a study of blood T cell repertoires in COVID-19. Study-wide background: Samples came from the United States, Italy and Spain, spanning acute and convalescent COVID-19. Sample material is recorded as cDNA or gDNA derived from T cells, B-cell-depleted T cells, or PBMCs.

V gave up 1 base and J gave up 3 bases; unmatched junction bases: 3. Germline CDR1 is LNHDA and CDR2 is SQIVND (reference sequence). The CDR3 contains 15 residues. The method was immunoSEQ multiplex PCR; TCRdb's version includes in-frame clones alone and lacks a portion of them. The sample records 300,000 to 450,000 clones, around 87% being singletons. The gene calls are TRBV19 and TRBJ2-7; TRBD2 aligns across 10 bases. This TCR was sampled from a woman aged 55 to 70 with COVID-19, enrolled during active disease. The sequenced sample consisted of peripheral blood. CDR3 amino acids: CASSIATSGVYEQYF. The CDR3 bases are TGTGCCAGTAGTATAGCTACTAGCGGGGTCTACGAGCAGTACTTC.